The rows below give T cell receptor beta chains drawn from one sample of a study of blood T cell repertoires in COVID-19. Method: immunoSEQ multiplex PCR; TCRdb's copy keeps in-frame clones and lacks some. In the table there are some 250,000 clones, approximately 84% of which are singletons. Input material: peripheral blood. Source of these receptors: a woman aged 25 to 45 who had recovered from COVID-19. CDR3s include the opening cysteine and the closing phenylalanine or tryptophan. Fields, in order: D gene, V gene, clone size, J gene, CDR3 DNA, CDR3 protein. D genes are given only for firm matches. Where a row states a size, it is once, few, many or the class of an expanded clone; other rows omit it.

TRBD2	TRBV19	.	TRBJ2-3	TGTGCCAGTAGGCGAGCGGGGGCAAGCACAGATACGCAGTATTTT	CASRRAGASTDTQYF
TRBD1	TRBV11-3	.	TRBJ2-2	TGTGCCAGCAGCGCCGGTGCTGGGGGGACAGGGAATACCGGGGAGCTGTTTTTT	CASSAGAGGTGNTGELFF
.	TRBV7-9	.	TRBJ1-5	TGTGCCAGCAGCTTAGAGAACAGCCACAATCAGCCCCAGCATTTT	CASSLENSHNQPQHF
.	TRBV5-1	.	TRBJ2-4	TGCGCCAGCAGCTTGGCGGTACAGTCAGCCAAAAACATTCAGTACTTC	CASSLAVQSAKNIQYF
.	TRBV18	.	TRBJ2-7	TGTGCCAGCTCACCCGCAGAATCCTACGAGCAGTACTTC	CASSPAESYEQYF
TRBD1	TRBV11-2	.	TRBJ2-7	TGTGCCAGCAGCCGATCGACAGGGGGCAGGTACGAGCAGTACTTC	CASSRSTGGRYEQYF
TRBD1	TRBV23-1	.	TRBJ1-2	TGCGCCAGCAGTCTAAGGGGGCCCGGCTTTTCATATGGCTACACCTTC	CASSLRGPGFSYGYTF
.	TRBV12-1	.	TRBJ2-3	TGTGCCAGCAGCTTTGGGACTCCTACGACAGATACGCAGTATTTT	CASSFGTPTTDTQYF
.	TRBV2	.	TRBJ1-5	TGTGCCAGCAGACAGGACATTAGCAATCAGCCCCAGCATTTT	CASRQDISNQPQHF
.	TRBV5-1	.	TRBJ2-2	TGCGCCAGCAGCCCAAGTCCACAGGGGGGGTTCACCGGGGAGCTGTTTTTT	CASSPSPQGGFTGELFF
.	TRBV25-1	.	TRBJ2-7	TGTGCCAGCAGTGAATATGACCCGTGGCAGGGGAGAGACGAGCAGTACTTC	CASSEYDPWQGRDEQYF
TRBD1	TRBV3-1/TRBV3-2	.	TRBJ1-5	TGTGCCAGCAGCCAAGATGGACAGGTAAATCAGCCCCAGCATTTT	CASSQDGQVNQPQHF
.	TRBV7-2	.	TRBJ2-7	TGTGCCAGCAGCAGAATCGGGACAACGAGCTACGAGCAGTACTTC	CASSRIGTTSYEQYF
TRBD2	TRBV19	few	TRBJ2-1	TGTGCCAGTAGTATATACGCGGGGGGGCTAAATGAGCAGTTCTTC	CASSIYAGGLNEQFF
.	TRBV7-2	.	TRBJ2-3	TGTGCCAGCAGCTCACGGACTAGCACAGATACGCAGTATTTT	CASSSRTSTDTQYF
.	TRBV3-1/TRBV3-2	.	TRBJ2-1	TGTGCCAGCAGCCGCGGACACCCCAATGAGCAGTTCTTC	CASSRGHPNEQFF
.	TRBV6-5	.	TRBJ2-1	TGTGCCAGCAGTTACTCGGCTAGCGCCTACAATGAGCAGTTCTTC	CASSYSASAYNEQFF
TRBD2	TRBV10-2	.	TRBJ2-7	TGCGCCAGCAGTGGGACTAGCGGGGGGGCCTTTTACGAGCAGTACTTC	CASSGTSGGAFYEQYF
.	TRBV5-4	.	TRBJ1-2	TGTGCCAGCAGCCTTAACAGGGACCCCATAGGCTACACCTTC	CASSLNRDPIGYTF
TRBD1	TRBV4-3	.	TRBJ1-6	TGCGCCAGCAGCCAAGATGGACAGGTTTTTAATTCACCCCTCCACTTT	CASSQDGQVFNSPLHF
TRBD1	TRBV29-1	.	TRBJ1-5	TGCAGCGTTTGGACAGGATCGGGACCCCAGCATTTT	CSVWTGSGPQHF
TRBD1	TRBV6-5	once	TRBJ2-7	TGTGCCAGCAGTTTCACCGGGACAGGGGGCTTCGAGCAGTACTTC	CASSFTGTGGFEQYF
TRBD1	TRBV19	.	TRBJ2-5	TGTGCCAGTAGTTGGGGACAGGGGGAAGTAGAGACCCAGTACTTC	CASSWGQGEVETQYF
.	TRBV24-1	.	TRBJ2-1	TGTGCCACCAGACACCGACAGGAGCAGTTCTTC	CATRHRQEQFF
TRBD2	TRBV11-3	few	TRBJ2-1	TGTGCCAGCAGCTCCCGGGGGGGGCTCTTCGGCGGTGAGCAGTTCTTC	CASSSRGGLFGGEQFF
.	TRBV9	.	TRBJ2-2	TGTGCCAGCAGCGTTCTAGACCCCGGGGAGCTGTTTTTT	CASSVLDPGELFF
TRBD1	TRBV18	.	TRBJ2-7	TGTGCCAGCTCACCACCCAGGGGGCAGGGTGAGCAGTACTTC	CASSPPRGQGEQYF
TRBD2	TRBV11-1	.	TRBJ2-5	TGTGCCAGCAGCACCTCTAGCGGGGGGGCCCAGGAGACCCAGTACTTC	CASSTSSGGAQETQYF
.	TRBV18	.	TRBJ1-2	TGTGCCAGCTCCCCGCGGGTGGGAGAGGAGTATGGCTACACCTTC	CASSPRVGEEYGYTF
.	TRBV2	.	TRBJ1-2	TGTGCCAGCAGTGGCGGGAGAACTTATGGCTACACCTTC	CASSGGRTYGYTF
.	TRBV5-1	many	TRBJ2-7	TGCGCCAGCAGCTACTTCCTAAGACAGGAGAGGTCCTACGAGCAGTACTTC	CASSYFLRQERSYEQYF
.	TRBV15	.	TRBJ2-2	TGTGCCACCAGCAGAGGCAAGGTACTACGGGGCACCGGGGAGCTGTTTTTT	CATSRGKVLRGTGELFF
.	TRBV5-6	.	TRBJ2-7	TGTGCCAGCAGCTTGGTTACCTCTCGGTACGAGCAGTACTTC	CASSLVTSRYEQYF
.	TRBV13	.	TRBJ1-1	TGTGCCAGCAGCTCACGACAGGCCGAAGGGAACACTGAAGCTTTCTTT	CASSSRQAEGNTEAFF
.	TRBV6-1	.	TRBJ2-7	TGTGCCAGCAGTGAAGGAGGAAACTACGAGCAGTACTTC	CASSEGGNYEQYF
.	TRBV7-6	.	TRBJ1-5	TGTGCCAGCAGCTTAAAATCGGCAGGGAGCAATCAGCCCCAGCATTTT	CASSLKSAGSNQPQHF
.	TRBV5-4	.	TRBJ2-3	TGTGCCAGCAGCTTGGGGGGAGACTACTCCACAGATACGCAGTATTTT	CASSLGGDYSTDTQYF
.	TRBV30	once	TRBJ1-1	TGTGCCTGGAGTGTACGTAGGAGGAGGATGAACACTGAAGCTTTCTTT	CAWSVRRRRMNTEAFF
.	TRBV21-1	.	TRBJ1-1	TGTGCCAGCGACCCTGGACGGGAGAACACTGAAGCTTTCTTT	CASDPGRENTEAFF
.	TRBV6-6	.	TRBJ2-2	TGTGCCAGCAGTCAGCTGACAGCGAACACCGGGGAGCTGTTTTTT	CASSQLTANTGELFF
.	TRBV18	.	TRBJ1-1	TGTGCCAGCTCACCATCCGGCGGGAGCACTGAAGCTTTCTTT	CASSPSGGSTEAFF
.	TRBV5-4	.	TRBJ2-1	TGTGCCAGCAGCTCAACCGCGGACAATGAGCAGTTCTTC	CASSSTADNEQFF
.	TRBV7-6	.	TRBJ1-2	TGTGCCAGCAGCTTAGTCCAGGGAACTGGCTATGGCTACACCTTC	CASSLVQGTGYGYTF
.	TRBV7-9	.	TRBJ2-1	TGTGCCAGCAGCCGCACAGGGGGGGTTTACAATGAGCAGTTCTTC	CASSRTGGVYNEQFF
TRBD2	TRBV20-1	.	TRBJ2-7	TGCAGTGCTAGTGAGCGGGGACCCACCTACGAGCAGTACTTC	CSASERGPTYEQYF
.	TRBV3-1/TRBV3-2	.	TRBJ2-4	TGTGCCAGCAGCGGAGACACAGGCAAAAACATTCAGTACTTC	CASSGDTGKNIQYF
.	TRBV3-1/TRBV3-2	once	TRBJ1-4	TGTGCCAGCAGCCAAGATCTTGGACAGATAAATGAAAAACTGTTTTTT	CASSQDLGQINEKLFF
.	TRBV12-3/TRBV12-4	.	TRBJ2-7	TGTGCCAGCAGTTTTCGCGGGGTGGGGGAGCAGTACTTC	CASSFRGVGEQYF
TRBD2	TRBV7-6	.	TRBJ2-3	TGTGCCAGCAGCAGGACGGGACTAGCGGGGGCGACTAGCACAGATACGCAGTATTTT	CASSRTGLAGATSTDTQYF
.	TRBV2	.	TRBJ2-7	TGTGCCAGCGGGGGCCAGAGCTCCTACGAGCAGTACTTC	CASGGQSSYEQYF
.	TRBV11-2	.	TRBJ2-1	TGTGCCAGCAGCTTAGTGGTGGGGGGATACAATGAGCAGTTCTTC	CASSLVVGGYNEQFF
.	TRBV4-3	.	TRBJ2-3	TGCGCCAGCAGCCAAGATGTAACCAGAGATACGCAGTATTTT	CASSQDVTRDTQYF
TRBD2	TRBV6-1	.	TRBJ2-1	TGTGCCAGCAGTGAAGCACTAGCGGGCAAGGCCTACAATGAGCAGTTCTTC	CASSEALAGKAYNEQFF
TRBD2	TRBV7-9	.	TRBJ2-5	TGTGCCAGCTCCTCCGGGGGGTACCAAGAGACCCAGTACTTC	CASSSGGYQETQYF
TRBD1	TRBV20-1	.	TRBJ2-7	TGCAGTGCTAGTTTGACGACAGGGGGTTTGGGCGAGCAGTACTTC	CSASLTTGGLGEQYF
TRBD1	TRBV5-6	.	TRBJ1-1	TGTGCCAGCTCTGGGACAGGGGCCACTGAAGCTTTCTTT	CASSGTGATEAFF